The sequence of this T cell receptor beta chain was determined in a study of OX40 agonist ivuxolimab in advanced cancers. Overall study: With ivuxolimab, an agonistic anti-OX40 (CD134) antibody, patients were treated. Patients receiving dose escalation had hepatocellular carcinoma, melanoma, renal cell or head and neck cancer.

Libraries were prepared by immunoSEQ multiplex PCR; TCRdb keeps only in-frame clonotypes and omits some of them. The table shows 45,000 to 50,000 clones, with about nine tenths occurring only once. V shed 5 bases and J 5 bases; nucleotides not matched to a gene: 4. Germline V gives CDR1 MRHNA, CDR2 SNTAGT. This CDR3 region has 15 residues. The J gene is TRBJ2-2, the V gene TRBV6-4; 11 bases line up with TRBD2. This clonotype originated in an adult with an advanced solid tumor such as melanoma, head and neck, liver or kidney cancer. This specimen consisted of CD4+ or CD8+ T cells sorted from blood, obtained in a trial of the OX40 agonist ivuxolimab. The CDR3 loop reads CASSLLAGETGELFF. CDR3 DNA sequence: TGTGCCAGCAGTCTACTAGCGGGAGAAACCGGGGAGCTGTTTTTT.